The T cell receptor beta chain under discussion was sequenced for a study of blood T cells in healthy people across ages (dated by TCRdb to the mid-2010s). About the investigation overall: In model experiments, roughly one uniquely barcoded TCR beta cDNA molecule per two T cells was captured by template switching. Four age groups were formed from the donors: young (average approximately 16 years), middle-aged (around 37), aged (roughly 59) and long-lived (around 82). Donors of different ages were randomly distributed across sequencing lanes to avoid experimental bias. For two donors (one aged 18 to 30 and one aged 80 or older), the study analyzed two additional independent replicas of 1 million unique cDNA reads from the same blood draw. Age-related changes in TCR beta repertoire diversity were measured in the study by deep sequencing normalized with unique cDNA molecular identifiers. The paper's findings and limits, for the study overall: Conclusive comparison of naive and antigen-experienced compartments was prevented by the profiling of bulk unsorted PBMCs. Estimates of total diversity based on one million sequenced T cells were regarded as lower bounds and as underestimates. Because the CMV infection status of the donors was unknown, age-related changes in expanded clonotypes may potentially have been confounded. Compared with the aged group, the long-lived group had more naive CD4+ T cells, fewer expanded clones and increased TCR diversity, a pattern suggesting age selection. Observed TCR beta diversity per million T cells fell roughly linearly with age, and a significant reduction was already apparent by age around 44. A strong correlation was found between observed TCR beta diversity and the percentage of naive T cells measured by flow cytometry.

There are many counts of this clonotype. What this receptor recognizes is not known. Per-base qualities were not stored, and no clone one base away is much larger. Trimming takes 3 bases from V and 3 bases from J, and the germline ends sit 8 bases apart. Per the germline V gene, SGHTA is the CDR1 and FQGNSA is the CDR2. The cysteine opens and the phenylalanine closes a CDR3 of 14 amino acids. The entry retains the CDR3 DNA only, 42 bases that are in frame from base 1. The protocol used for the library was 5' RACE. This sample was sequenced with an Illumina HiSeq 2500. A second 7 to 11 cycle PCR used a sample-barcoded 5' primer and a J-beta primer mix. A unique molecular identifier was introduced onto each TCR beta cDNA molecule by a template-switch 5' adaptor carrying 12 random nucleotides. At least 2.5 million CDR3-containing paired-end reads were obtained from each sample. First-strand cDNA was synthesized from all RNA with the Mint cDNA synthesis kit, primed by a TRBC-specific oligonucleotide. All cDNA was treated with uracil-DNA glycosylase and then went through a first 18-cycle PCR with the universal primers M1SS and BC2_uni_R. In the source study's methods: For normalization, 1 million high-quality reads were randomly selected from each sample, with every read carrying a distinct molecular identifier. Instead of being binned into consensus sequences, reads that shared molecular identifiers were thrown out. MiTCR, set to a Q25 quality threshold and the strictest error-elimination algorithm, was used for CDR3 identification, clonotype clustering and error correction. A nonparametric unseen species model with Euler transformation was used to estimate a lower bound on total TCR beta diversity. Through fastp at Q25 and MiXCR, TCRdb rebuilt clones from the public reads, retaining in-frame beta chains. Entries are consolidated by CDR3 protein sequence, retaining the most common genes and DNA. The V and J calls here are based on TCRdb, not the publication. The sample includes around 900,000 distinct CDR3 sequences, with under 35% observed a single time. The leading ten clones occupy 15% to 20% of the sample.

Systemically healthy Caucasian individuals from Russia, 39 in total and aged about 6 to 100 years, were included as donors. Each donor gave 8 to 10 milliliters of peripheral blood, drawn into EDTA-treated Vacutainer tubes. Ficoll-Paque density-gradient centrifugation was used to isolate PBMCs, with at least 7 million per sample. Trizol reagent was used to extract total RNA from PBMCs, with at least 5.5 micrograms per sample. For every donor, an aliquot of PBMCs went through flow cytometry to measure the percentages of naive CD45RAhigh/CD27high T cells. Here the chain combines TRBV7-2 and TRBJ1-4; there is no confident call for the D gene. The sequence was collected from a woman older than 75 in good health. Sequenced: blood. The nucleotide sequence is given as TGTGCCAGCAGCTTTGACACATCTAATGAAAAACTGTTTTTT. Its amino acids are CASSFDTSNEKLFF.